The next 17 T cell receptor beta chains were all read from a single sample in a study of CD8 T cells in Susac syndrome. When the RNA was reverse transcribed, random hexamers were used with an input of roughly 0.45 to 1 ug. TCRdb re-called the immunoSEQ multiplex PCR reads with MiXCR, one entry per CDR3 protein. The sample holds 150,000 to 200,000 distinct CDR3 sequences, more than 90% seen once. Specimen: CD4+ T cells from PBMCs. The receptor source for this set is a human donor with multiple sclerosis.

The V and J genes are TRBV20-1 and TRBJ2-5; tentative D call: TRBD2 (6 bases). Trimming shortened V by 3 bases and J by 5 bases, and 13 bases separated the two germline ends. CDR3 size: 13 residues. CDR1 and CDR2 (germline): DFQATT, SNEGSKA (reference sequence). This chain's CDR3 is CSASGGVGETQYF. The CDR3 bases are TGCAGTGCTAGCGGCGGGGTAGGGGAGACCCAGTACTTC.

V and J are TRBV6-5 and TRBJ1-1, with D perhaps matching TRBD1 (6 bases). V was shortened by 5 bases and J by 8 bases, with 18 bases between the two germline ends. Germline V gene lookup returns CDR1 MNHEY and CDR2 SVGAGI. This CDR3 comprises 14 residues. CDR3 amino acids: CASSGDRFGTEAFF. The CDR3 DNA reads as TGTGCCAGCAGTGGCGATCGTTTCGGGACAGAAGCTTTCTTT.

Here the CDR3 DNA reads TGCAGCGGTGGACAGGGTAGGGGCCAAGAGACCCAGTACTTC. Its translation is CSGGQGRGQETQYF. V and J are TRBV29-1 and TRBJ2-5; TRBD1 agrees at 8 bases. The CDR3 has 14 residues. The germline V gene encodes CDR1 SQVTM and CDR2 ANQGSEA. After removal of 7 bases from V and 1 base from J, the junction contained 8 bases not matched to a gene.

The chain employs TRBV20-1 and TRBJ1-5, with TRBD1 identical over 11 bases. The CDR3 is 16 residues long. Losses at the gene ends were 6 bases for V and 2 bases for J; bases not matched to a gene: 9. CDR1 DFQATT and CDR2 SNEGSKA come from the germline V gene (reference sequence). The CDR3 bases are TGCAGTGCCGGGACAGGGGGATTTCGGGGCAATCAGCCCCAGCATTTT. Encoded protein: CSAGTGGFRGNQPQHF.

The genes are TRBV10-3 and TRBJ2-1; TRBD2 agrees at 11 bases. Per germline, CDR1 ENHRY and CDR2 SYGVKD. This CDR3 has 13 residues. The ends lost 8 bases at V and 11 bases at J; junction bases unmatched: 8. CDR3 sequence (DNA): TGTGCCATCGGGGGACTAGCGGAACCTAAGCAGTTCTTC. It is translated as CAIGGLAEPKQFF.

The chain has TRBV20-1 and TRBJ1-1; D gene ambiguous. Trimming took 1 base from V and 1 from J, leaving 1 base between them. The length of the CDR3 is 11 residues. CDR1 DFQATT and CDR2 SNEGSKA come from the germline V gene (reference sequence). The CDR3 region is CSARGNTEAFF. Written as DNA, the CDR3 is TGCAGTGCTAGAGGGAACACTGAAGCTTTCTTT.

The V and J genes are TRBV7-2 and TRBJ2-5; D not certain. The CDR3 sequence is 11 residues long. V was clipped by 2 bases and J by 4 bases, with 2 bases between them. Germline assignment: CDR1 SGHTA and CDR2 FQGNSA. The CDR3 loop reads CASSLSETQYF. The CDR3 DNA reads TGTGCCAGCAGCTTATCAGAGACCCAGTACTTC.

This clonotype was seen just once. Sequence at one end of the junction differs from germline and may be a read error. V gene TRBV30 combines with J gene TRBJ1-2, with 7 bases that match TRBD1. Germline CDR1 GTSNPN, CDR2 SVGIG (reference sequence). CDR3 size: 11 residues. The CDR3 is CAWSAGGQRDF. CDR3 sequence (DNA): TGTGCCTGGAGCGCAGGGGGACAGCGAGACTTC.

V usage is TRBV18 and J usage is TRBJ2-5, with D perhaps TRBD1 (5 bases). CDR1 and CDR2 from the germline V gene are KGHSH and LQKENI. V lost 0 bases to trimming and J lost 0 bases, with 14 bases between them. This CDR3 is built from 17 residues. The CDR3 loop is CASSPPQARSYQETQYF. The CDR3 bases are TGTGCCAGCTCACCACCACAGGCTAGATCATACCAAGAGACCCAGTACTTC.

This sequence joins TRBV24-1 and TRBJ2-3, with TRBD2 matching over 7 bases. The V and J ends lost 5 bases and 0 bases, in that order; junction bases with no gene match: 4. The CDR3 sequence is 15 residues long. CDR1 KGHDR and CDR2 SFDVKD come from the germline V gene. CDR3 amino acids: CATSVHSGSTDTQYF. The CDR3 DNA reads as TGTGCCACCAGTGTCCATAGCGGGAGCACAGATACGCAGTATTTT.

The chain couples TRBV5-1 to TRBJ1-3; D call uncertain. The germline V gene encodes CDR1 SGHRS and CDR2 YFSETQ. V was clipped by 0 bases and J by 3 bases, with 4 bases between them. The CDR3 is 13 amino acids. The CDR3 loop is CASSLGGGNTIYF. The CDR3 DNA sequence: TGCGCCAGCAGCTTGGGTGGTGGAAACACCATATATTTT.

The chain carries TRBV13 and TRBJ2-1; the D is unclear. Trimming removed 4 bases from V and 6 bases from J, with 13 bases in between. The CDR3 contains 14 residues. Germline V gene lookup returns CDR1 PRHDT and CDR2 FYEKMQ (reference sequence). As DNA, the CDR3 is TGTGCCAGCAGCTCTAGTAGGGTGGGCAATGAGCAGTTCTTC. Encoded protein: CASSSSRVGNEQFF.

For the CDR3, the DNA is TGTGCCAGCAGTCCTTCATGGGGCACCATATATTTT. It is translated as CASSPSWGTIYF. The rearrangement uses TRBV7-3 and TRBJ1-3; no clear D gene. Germline V gene sequence: CDR1 SGHTA, CDR2 FQGTGA. The germline V and J ends were trimmed by 6 bases and 9 bases, with 12 bases remaining between them. The CDR3 spans 12 residues. The whole variable domain, remainder taken from reference TRBV7-3 and TRBJ1-3, is GAGVSQTPSNKVTEKGKYVELRCDPISGHTALYWYRQSLGQGPEFLIYFQGTGAADDSGLPNDRFFAVRPEGSVSTLKIQRTERGDSAVYLCASSPSWGTIYFGEGSWLTVV.

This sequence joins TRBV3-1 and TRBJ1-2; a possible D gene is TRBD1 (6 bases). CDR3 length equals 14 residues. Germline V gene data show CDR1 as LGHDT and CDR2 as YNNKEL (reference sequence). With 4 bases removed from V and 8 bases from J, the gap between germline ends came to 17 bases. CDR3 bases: TGTGCCAGCAGCCCACGGGGGCTTGAGCGCGGCTACACCTTC. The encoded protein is CASSPRGLERGYTF. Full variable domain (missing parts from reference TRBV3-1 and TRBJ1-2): DTAVSQTPKYLVTQMGNDKSIKCEQNLGHDTMYWYKQDSKKFLKIMFSYNNKELIINETVPNRFSPKSPDKAHLNLHINSLELGDSAVYFCASSPRGLERGYTFGSGTRLTVV.

CDR3 nucleotide sequence: TGCAGCGCAGCCCCAGCTAACTATGGCTACACCTTC. Amino acid sequence: CSAAPANYGYTF. The chain is built from TRBV29-1 and TRBJ1-2; D unresolved. This CDR3 is 12 amino acids long. CDR1 and CDR2 from the germline V gene are SQVTM and ANQGSEA. Trimming removed 7 bases from V and 0 bases from J, with 9 bases in between.

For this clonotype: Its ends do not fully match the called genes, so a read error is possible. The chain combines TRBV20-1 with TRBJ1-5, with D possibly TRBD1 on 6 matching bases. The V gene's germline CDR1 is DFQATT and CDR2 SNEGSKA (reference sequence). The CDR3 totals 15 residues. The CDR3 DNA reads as TGCAGTGCTATTCTTACAGGGTTTAGCGATCAGCCCCAGCATTTT. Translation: CSAILTGFSDQPQHF.

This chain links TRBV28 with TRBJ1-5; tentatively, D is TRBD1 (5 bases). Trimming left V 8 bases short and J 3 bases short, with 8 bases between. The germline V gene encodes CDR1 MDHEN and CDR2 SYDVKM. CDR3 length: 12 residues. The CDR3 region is CASDSHNQPQHF. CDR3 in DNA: TGTGCCAGCGACAGTCACAATCAGCCCCAGCATTTT.